These 22 T cell receptor beta chains were sequenced from one sample in a study of human T cells and chemical hapten exposure. Time point: pre-sensitization, week 0. The treatment here: therapeutic diphenylcyclopropenone sensitization with weekly scalp DPC. In TCRdb, the RACE reads were re-called with MiXCR into one record per CDR3 protein. The sample has about 120,000 distinct CDR3 sequences; approximately 12% are singletons. Sample: whole blood, taken in connection with sensitization to the hapten diphenylcyclopropenone (DPC). Receptor source: a woman aged 18-29 years with alopecia areata. Some clones in this sample may be carry-over from other donors' samples.

This chain joins TRBV4-3 and TRBJ2-5, with a weak D call TRBD1 (6 bases). CDR1 is LGHNA, CDR2 YSLEER, per germline. This CDR3 contains 14 residues. The V end was cut by 0 bases, the J end by 7 bases, with 12 bases between. CDR3 loop: CASSQDDRRGTQYF. The CDR3 DNA follows: TGCGCCAGCAGCCAAGATGACAGGAGAGGGACCCAGTACTTC.

This clonotype ranks as medium-sized (0.01 to 0.1%). DNA for the CDR3: TGTGCCAGCAGCTTAAGGGAGTTGAGCACAGATACGCAGTATTTT. It is translated as CASSLRELSTDTQYF. The chain links TRBV7-6 to TRBJ2-3; possibly TRBD2 for D (5 bases). Trimming took off 2 bases at V and 0 bases at J, with 9 bases between the two ends. CDR1 SGHVS and CDR2 FNYEAQ come from the germline V gene. There are 15 residues in the CDR3.

This clonotype turned up a few times. This chain joins TRBV27 and TRBJ1-6; D gene uncertain. The germline V gene encodes CDR1 MNHEY and CDR2 SMNVEV (reference sequence). The CDR3 sequence is 14 residues long. Trimming left V 6 bases short and J 5 bases short, with 11 bases between. The CDR3 nucleotides read TGTGCCAGCAGCGCGGGGAATCATAATTCACCCCTCCACTTT. Its translation: CASSAGNHNSPLHF.

This clonotype was picked up one time. A much larger clonotype is one base distant, so this may be a read error. The chain uses TRBV5-4 and TRBJ1-3; a weak D match, TRBD1 (5 bases). The germline CDR1 and CDR2 sequences are SGHNT and YYREEE (reference sequence). The CDR3 has 14 residues. V lost 0 bases and J 6 bases, leaving 10 bases between the germline ends. CDR3 DNA: TGTGCCAGCAGCTTGGGGCCACAGGAAAACACCATATATTTT. Translation: CASSLGPQENTIYF.

This chain connects TRBV4-3 to TRBJ2-5, with 9 nucleotides matching TRBD2. This CDR3 is 16 amino acids long. Germline loops: CDR1 LGHNA, CDR2 YSLEER. V shed 1 base and J 1 base; nucleotides not matched to a gene: 4. DNA of the CDR3: TGCGCCAGCAGCCAAGTTTTTAGCGGGGGCCAAGAGACCCAGTACTTC. It is translated as CASSQVFSGGQETQYF.

This clonotype was observed a few times. V usage is TRBV4-1 and J usage is TRBJ2-4; TRBD1 aligns across 9 bases. Germline V CDR1 and CDR2: MGHRA, YSYEKL. The CDR3 covers 16 residues. V lost 3 bases and J lost 5; bases outside the gene matches: 8. CDR3 residues: CASSHPTGGYENIQYF. The CDR3 DNA reads TGCGCCAGCAGCCACCCGACAGGGGGATATGAAAACATTCAGTACTTC.

This clonotype has more than one count but fewer than ten. The genes are TRBV2 and TRBJ1-2; no firm D call. In germline, CDR1 is SNHLY, CDR2 FYNNEI. The V end lost 3 bases, the J end lost 10 bases, and 0 bases lay between the germline ends. The CDR3 has 8 amino acids. The CDR3, as DNA: TGTGCCAGCAGTGACTACACCTTC. This sequence encodes CASSDYTF.

There are a few counts of this clonotype. This chain uses TRBV10-3 with TRBJ2-3; 8 bases line up with TRBD2. From germline, CDR1 is ENHRY and CDR2 SYGVKD. The CDR3 covers 16 residues. J lost 3 bases, V lost 0 bases, and 5 bases had no gene match. CDR3 loop: CAISESRAGGTDTQYF. The DNA of the CDR3 is TGTGCCATCAGTGAGTCGAGGGCGGGGGGAACAGATACGCAGTATTTT.

This clonotype was seen a few times. The chain employs TRBV9 and TRBJ1-1, with a tentative D call TRBD1 (6 bases). The CDR3 is made up of 15 amino acids. Germline CDR1 and CDR2: SGDLS and YYNGEE. Trimming pared 0 bases from V and 3 bases from J, leaving 12 bases between. The CDR3 coding sequence is TGTGCCAGCAGCGTAGTGGGACAAGCGGACACTGAAGCTTTCTTT. Translation gives CASSVVGQADTEAFF.

V gene TRBV7-2 combines with J gene TRBJ1-2; D is possibly TRBD1 (5 bases). The V and J ends lost 0 bases and 6 bases respectively, with 11 bases between them. The CDR3 runs to 14 residues. The V gene's germline CDR1 is SGHTA and CDR2 FQGNSA. The CDR3 spells CASSLAARADGYTF. The CDR3, as DNA: TGTGCCAGCAGCTTAGCGGCCAGGGCAGATGGCTACACCTTC.

J is TRBJ2-7 and V is TRBV28; 12 nucleotides match TRBD1. V lost 5 bases, J lost 6 bases, and 8 bases stayed unmatched. Germline values: CDR1 MDHEN, CDR2 SYDVKM. This CDR3 spans 15 amino acids. The CDR3, as DNA: TGTGCCAGCAGTCTCGCCGGGACAGGGGGCAGCGAGCAGTACTTC. It encodes CASSLAGTGGSEQYF.

The genes are TRBV20-1 and TRBJ2-3; D possibly matches TRBD1 or TRBD2 (6 bases each). The V end was cut by 7 bases, the J end by 2 bases, with 13 bases between. The CDR3 loop spans 13 amino acids. Germline values: CDR1 DFQATT, CDR2 SNEGSKA (reference sequence). The CDR3 nucleotides read TGCAGTGTTGGGGGGCGGGACACAGATACGCAGTATTTT. Its translation: CSVGGRDTDTQYF.

This sequence joins TRBV7-6 and TRBJ1-2, with D tentatively TRBD1 (6 bases). The CDR3 length is 15 residues. Looked up from germline, CDR1 is SGHVS and CDR2 is FNYEAQ. Trimming left V 2 bases short and J 6 bases short, with 16 bases between. The CDR3 bases are TGTGCCAGCAGCTTAACCCCCACAGGGTTCGATGGCTACACCTTC. As protein: CASSLTPTGFDGYTF.

The V call is TRBV20-1, the J call TRBJ1-5; tentatively, D is TRBD1 (5 bases). In germline, CDR1 is DFQATT, CDR2 SNEGSKA (reference sequence). The V end lost 6 bases, the J end lost 2 bases, and 11 bases lay between the germline ends. The CDR3 consists of 13 residues. Written as DNA, the CDR3 is TGCAGTGCCGGGGGGGGAGGCAATCAGCCCCAGCATTTT. It translates to CSAGGGGNQPQHF.

The J gene is TRBJ2-5, the V gene TRBV3-1; D perhaps matches TRBD1 (6 bases). This CDR3 comprises 14 residues. V was cut by 1 base and J by 3 bases, with 9 bases left in between. Germline CDR1 LGHDT, CDR2 YNNKEL (reference sequence). The CDR3 region has the DNA TGTGCCAGCAGCCAAGGGACAGCAAAAGAGACCCAGTACTTC. This codes for CASSQGTAKETQYF.

This clonotype was counted between two and nine times. The V gene is TRBV14, the J gene TRBJ2-7, with unresolved D. The CDR3 sequence is 14 residues long. Germline V gene sequence: CDR1 SGHDN, CDR2 FVKESK. V was shortened by 1 base and J by 4 bases, with 11 bases between the two germline ends. The CDR3 nucleotides are TGTGCCAGCAGCCAAGCCCTCCGGGTTTACGAGCAGTACTTC. Its translation: CASSQALRVYEQYF. The variable domain in full, with the rest retrieved from reference TRBV14 and TRBJ2-7, is EAGVTQFPSHSVIEKGQTVTLRCDPISGHDNLYWYRRVMGKEIKFLLHFVKESKQDESGMPNNRFLAERTGGTYSTLKVQPAELEDSGVYFCASSQALRVYEQYFGPGTRLTVT.

This clonotype was counted ten times or more. One junction end does not reproduce the germline sequence, and a read error may be involved. The gene calls are TRBV28 and TRBJ2-1; no clear D gene. This CDR3 comprises 11 residues. Germline loops: CDR1 MDHEN, CDR2 SYDVKM. Here the CDR3 DNA reads TGTGCCAGCAGTCTCTACATTGAGCAGTTCTTC. As protein: CASSLYIEQFF.

The table lists this clonotype with many counts. The chain has TRBV11-2 and TRBJ2-7; 8 bases map to TRBD2. Trimming cost V 3 bases and J 6 bases; bases outside gene matches: 10. The CDR3 sequence is 15 residues long. Germline loops: CDR1 SGHAT, CDR2 FQNNGV. The CDR3: CASSLSPGTRFEQYF. The DNA of the CDR3 is TGTGCCAGCAGCTTGAGCCCCGGGACTAGGTTCGAGCAGTACTTC.

Many counts were recorded for this clonotype. The chain is built from TRBV7-2 and TRBJ1-5, with 7 bases that match TRBD1. There are 15 residues in the CDR3. Germline CDR1 SGHTA, CDR2 FQGNSA. With V trimmed by 5 bases and J by 3 bases, 7 bases remained unmatched. The DNA for the CDR3 is TGTGCCAGCAGCCCGGGACAGCAACTCAATCAGCCCCAGCATTTT. Encoded protein: CASSPGQQLNQPQHF.

The chain couples TRBV20-1 to TRBJ2-7, with 8 bases matching TRBD1. Per the germline V gene, CDR1 is DFQATT and CDR2 is SNEGSKA (reference sequence). V lost 2 bases to trimming and J lost 7 bases; unmatched junction nucleotides: 10. The CDR3 length is 14 residues. The CDR3 loop reads CSARTGTGYGEQYF. CDR3 nucleotide sequence: TGCAGTGCTAGAACCGGGACAGGATATGGGGAGCAGTACTTC.

The chain joins TRBV5-5 to TRBJ1-5; no reliable D call. V dropped 5 bases and J dropped 7 bases, with 10 bases sitting between them. Germline V gene lookup returns CDR1 SGHKS and CDR2 YYEKEE (reference sequence). This CDR3 has 12 residues. The CDR3 protein is CASSPSDQPQHF. The CDR3 DNA reads as TGTGCCAGCAGTCCTTCGGACCAGCCCCAGCATTTT.

This clonotype was detected ten times or more. The rearrangement joins TRBV7-6 to TRBJ1-3, with 8 bases matching TRBD1. CDR3 length: 14 amino acids. The V gene's germline CDR1 is SGHVS and CDR2 FNYEAQ. V lost 5 bases and J lost 2; bases outside the gene matches: 2. CDR3 residues: CASSPQGAGNTIYF. CDR3 nucleotides: TGTGCCAGCAGCCCACAGGGGGCTGGAAACACCATATATTTT. The whole variable domain, remainder taken from reference TRBV7-6 and TRBJ1-3, is GAGVSQSPRYKVTKRGQDVALRCDPISGHVSLYWYRQALGQGPEFLTYFNYEAQQDKSGLPNDRFSAERPEGSISTLTIQRTEQRDSAMYRCASSPQGAGNTIYFGEGSWLTVV.